This T cell receptor (beta chain) was captured in a study of vaccination effects on CD4 cells after COVID-19. In the study overall: All study participants received two doses of BNT162b2 or mRNA-1273 vaccine.

Germline CDR1 is MGHRA and CDR2 is YSYEKL. The V gene end was trimmed by 1 base and the J gene end by 5 bases; junction bases not matched to a gene: 19. The CDR3 totals 20 residues. Repertoires were generated with immunoSEQ multiplex PCR, while TCRdb's copy carries only in-frame clones and drops some. The sample includes about 73,000 clones, about four fifths of them seen just once. Worth noting for this clone: The target antigen is unknown.

Antigen-specific CD4+ T cell clonotypes were called by their expansion after viral peptide-pool culture in ViraFEST. CD4+ T cell isolation took place after more than eight days of culture. Nobody among the vaccine recipients had prior SARS-CoV-2 infection (nucleocapsid antibodies were negative). The starting material was CD4+ T cells from PBMCs cultured with SARS-CoV-2 spike peptides, obtained before COVID-19 vaccination. This rearrangement joins TRBV4-1 to TRBJ2-4; 8 bases fit TRBD2. This sequence was found in a human donor who received a COVID-19 vaccine. The chain's CDR3 is CASSQGGKASGPSRQNIQYF. For the CDR3, the DNA is TGCGCCAGCAGCCAAGGTGGTAAGGCTAGCGGGCCCTCGAGGCAAAACATTCAGTACTTC.